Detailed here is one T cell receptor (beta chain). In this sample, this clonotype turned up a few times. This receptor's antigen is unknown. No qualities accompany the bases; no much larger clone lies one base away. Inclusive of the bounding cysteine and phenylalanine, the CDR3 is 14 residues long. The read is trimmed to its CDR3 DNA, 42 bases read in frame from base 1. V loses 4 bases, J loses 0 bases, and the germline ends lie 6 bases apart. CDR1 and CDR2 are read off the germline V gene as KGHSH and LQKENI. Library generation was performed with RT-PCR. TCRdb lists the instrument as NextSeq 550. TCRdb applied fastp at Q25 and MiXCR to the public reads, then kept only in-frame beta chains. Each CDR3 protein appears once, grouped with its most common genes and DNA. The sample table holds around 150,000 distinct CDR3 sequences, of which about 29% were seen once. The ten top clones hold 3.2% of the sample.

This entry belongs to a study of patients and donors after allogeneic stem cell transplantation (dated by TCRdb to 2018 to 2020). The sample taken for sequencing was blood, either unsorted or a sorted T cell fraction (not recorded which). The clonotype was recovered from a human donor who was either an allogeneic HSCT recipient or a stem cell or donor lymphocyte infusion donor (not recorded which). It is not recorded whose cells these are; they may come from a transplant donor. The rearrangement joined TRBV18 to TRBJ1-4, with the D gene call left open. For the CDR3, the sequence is CASSQVATNEKLFF. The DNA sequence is TGTGCCAGCTCACAAGTTGCAACTAATGAAAAACTGTTTTTT.